A selection of T cell receptor beta chains follows, all from one sample in a study of OX40 agonist ivuxolimab in advanced cancers. The data were produced by immunoSEQ multiplex PCR, yet TCRdb's version contains in-frame clones alone and is incomplete. The sample has about 92,000 clones; less than 85% are singletons. Here the sequenced sample was CD4+ or CD8+ T cells sorted from blood, taken in a trial of the OX40 agonist ivuxolimab. The source of these receptors is an adult with an advanced solid tumor such as melanoma, head and neck, liver or kidney cancer. Both conserved end residues are part of each CDR3. D genes are given only for firm matches. Size is omitted from some rows. Given values are once, few, many or a class for expanded clones.

j_call clone_size v_call d_call cdr3_aa cdr3_nt
TRBJ2-4 . TRBV18 . CASSPPSTVLPGAKNIQYF TGTGCCAGCTCACCACCTTCCACCGTCCTGCCCGGGGCCAAAAACATTCAGTACTTC
TRBJ1-2 . TRBV19 . CASSIRGSGDGSYGYTF TGTGCCAGTAGTATAAGGGGATCAGGGGACGGTAGCTATGGCTACACCTTC
TRBJ1-6 few TRBV2 . CASSEVQANSPLHF TGTGCCAGCAGTGAGGTACAGGCGAACTCACCCCTCCACTTT
TRBJ1-2 . TRBV19 TRBD1 CASSKREGASGYTF TGTGCCAGTAGTAAAAGGGAGGGGGCAAGTGGCTACACCTTC
TRBJ2-3 few TRBV5-1 . CASSLSGLSTDTQYF TGCGCCAGCAGCTTGAGTGGACTAAGCACAGATACGCAGTATTTT
TRBJ2-7 . TRBV7-9 . CASSLGTAYEQYF TGTGCCAGCAGCTTAGGGACAGCCTACGAGCAGTACTTC
TRBJ1-1 once TRBV6-5 TRBD1 CASSSRQGSAFF TGTGCCAGCAGTTCCCGACAGGGTTCAGCTTTCTTT
TRBJ2-3 . TRBV18 . CASSPSDTQYF TGTGCCAGCTCACCGTCAGATACGCAGTATTTT
TRBJ2-2 . TRBV7-8 . CASSATGLALGGELFF TGTGCCAGCAGCGCCACAGGGCTAGCCCTCGGGGGGGAGCTGTTTTTT
TRBJ2-7 once TRBV11-2 TRBD2 CASSLASGGVLLYEQYF TGTGCCAGCAGCTTAGCTAGCGGGGGGGTTCTCCTCTACGAGCAGTACTTC
TRBJ2-3 . TRBV6-6 TRBD2 CASSPSGRGTDTQYF TGTGCCAGCAGTCCCAGCGGGAGAGGGACAGATACGCAGTATTTT
TRBJ2-1 . TRBV5-4 . CASSTGWVAYNEQFF TGTGCCAGCAGCACCGGGTGGGTGGCCTACAATGAGCAGTTCTTC
TRBJ2-7 . TRBV18 . CASSPERAIYEQYF TGTGCCAGCTCACCAGAAAGGGCCATCTACGAGCAGTACTTC
TRBJ1-2 few TRBV6-5 . CATKGDHYGYTF TGTGCCACTAAAGGGGACCACTATGGCTACACCTTC
TRBJ1-2 . TRBV11-2 . CASSLEPGAIYGYTF TGTGCCAGCAGCTTAGAACCGGGGGCAATTTATGGCTACACCTTC
TRBJ2-1 . TRBV20-1 . CSAKPLIEQFF TGCAGTGCTAAGCCGCTGATCGAGCAGTTCTTC
TRBJ2-3 . TRBV6-1 TRBD1 CASSEARPNWQGAPATQYF TGTGCCAGCAGTGAAGCCCGCCCCAACTGGCAGGGGGCGCCGGCTACGCAGTATTTT
TRBJ2-1 . TRBV21-1 . CASSTGDRVSEQFF TGTGCCAGCAGCACGGGGGACAGGGTTTCTGAGCAGTTCTTC
TRBJ2-1 . TRBV7-9 TRBD2 CASNILAGGRNEQFF TGTGCCAGCAACATTCTAGCGGGGGGTCGAAATGAGCAGTTCTTC
TRBJ2-7 . TRBV6-6 TRBD2 CASSPGLAGGPYEQYF TGTGCCAGCAGTCCCGGACTAGCGGGGGGCCCCTACGAGCAGTACTTC
TRBJ1-6 . TRBV5-1 . CASSLAGQQGNSPLHF TGCGCCAGCAGCTTGGCAGGGCAGCAAGGAAATTCACCCCTCCACTTT
TRBJ1-1 . TRBV7-2 . CASSFWVGNTEAFF TGTGCCAGCAGCTTCTGGGTAGGGAACACTGAAGCTTTCTTT
TRBJ2-7 . TRBV2 . CASSESAFGYEQYF TGTGCCAGCAGTGAATCCGCCTTTGGGTACGAGCAGTACTTC
TRBJ2-1 once TRBV5-1 TRBD2 CASSLRVAGNEQFF TGCGCCAGCAGCTTGAGAGTAGCGGGAAATGAGCAGTTCTTC
TRBJ2-5 . TRBV15 . CATSVRDIQETQYF TGTGCCACCAGCGTCCGGGACATTCAAGAGACCCAGTACTTC
TRBJ1-2 many TRBV7-9 . CASSDLNYGYTF TGTGCCAGCAGCGACCTTAACTATGGCTACACCTTC
TRBJ1-6 . TRBV9 . CASSVGWASDSPLHF TGTGCCAGCAGCGTAGGGTGGGCTTCGGATTCACCCCTCCACTTT
TRBJ1-2 . TRBV10-3 . CAISGYKSLGGYTF TGTGCCATCAGTGGATACAAATCGCTGGGAGGCTACACCTTC
TRBJ1-5 . TRBV15 . CATSRQLMSNQPQHF TGTGCCACCAGCAGGCAGTTAATGAGCAATCAGCCCCAGCATTTT
TRBJ2-7 . TRBV18 TRBD1 CASSPGTGGYEQYF TGTGCCAGCTCACCCGGGACAGGGGGCTACGAGCAGTACTTC
TRBJ2-7 . TRBV14 . CASSPRTVSYEQYF TGTGCCAGCAGCCCTCGGACAGTCTCCTACGAGCAGTACTTC
TRBJ1-2 . TRBV10-3 TRBD1 CAINLDRVNGYTF TGTGCCATCAACCTGGACAGGGTGAATGGCTACACCTTC
TRBJ1-6 once TRBV10-3 . CAIGRVDSPLHF TGTGCCATCGGCAGGGTTGATTCACCCCTCCACTTT
TRBJ2-5 . TRBV5-1 TRBD2 CASSLAEREERETQYF TGCGCCAGCAGCTTGGCCGAGCGGGAGGAACGAGAGACCCAGTACTTC
TRBJ2-3 . TRBV27 TRBD2 CASSLFRRGGLTDTQYF TGTGCCAGCAGTTTATTTAGGCGGGGGGGCTTAACAGATACGCAGTATTTT
TRBJ1-2 . TRBV6-6 TRBD1 CASRRRDREGYGYTF TGTGCCAGCAGACGCCGGGACAGGGAGGGCTATGGCTACACCTTC
TRBJ2-7 . TRBV27 TRBD1 CASRFTGGVSYEQYF TGTGCCAGCAGGTTCACAGGGGGTGTCTCCTACGAGCAGTACTTC
TRBJ1-4 . TRBV7-9 . CASSSRTALNEKLFF TGTGCCAGCAGCAGCCGGACAGCCCTTAATGAAAAACTGTTTTTT
TRBJ2-3 . TRBV15 . CATSSRWDTQYF TGTGCCACCAGCAGCCGGTGGGATACGCAGTATTTT
TRBJ2-3 . TRBV5-4 TRBD2 CASSLGVRGGVTDTQYF TGTGCCAGCAGCTTGGGAGTTCGGGGGGGCGTAACAGATACGCAGTATTTT
TRBJ1-5 . TRBV5-6 . CASSPGRQGLVQPQHF TGTGCCAGCAGCCCGGGGCGCCAGGGCCTGGTTCAGCCCCAGCATTTT
TRBJ1-1 . TRBV5-6 TRBD1 CASSLVGDRGLGAEAFF TGTGCCAGCAGCTTGGTGGGAGACAGGGGCCTAGGAGCTGAAGCTTTCTTT
TRBJ2-1 . TRBV11-2 . CASSTAAGLEQFF TGTGCCAGCAGCACTGCTGCGGGGCTTGAGCAGTTCTTC
TRBJ2-5 . TRBV6-1 TRBD2 CASSDYRLAGTQETQYF TGTGCCAGCAGTGACTACCGACTAGCGGGGACCCAAGAGACCCAGTACTTC